This TCR beta chain was sequenced during a study of blood T cell repertoires in COVID-19. The length of the CDR3 is 16 residues. From germline, CDR1 is SGHVS and CDR2 FQNEAQ. V lost 1 base to trimming and J lost 1 base; unmatched junction nucleotides: 4. Sequencing was performed with immunoSEQ multiplex PCR; in TCRdb, only in-frame clones are kept and a portion is missing. The sample contains 90,000 to 120,000 clones, around 80% of which appear only once. The sequence was obtained from a man between 65 and 79 years old with acute or convalescent COVID-19. Material: peripheral blood. This rearrangement joins TRBV7-8 to TRBJ1-1; 9 bases agree with TRBD1. CDR3 sequence reads: CASSLVQGARNTEAFF. The CDR3 DNA is TGTGCCAGCAGCTTAGTACAGGGGGCGCGGAACACTGAAGCTTTCTTT.